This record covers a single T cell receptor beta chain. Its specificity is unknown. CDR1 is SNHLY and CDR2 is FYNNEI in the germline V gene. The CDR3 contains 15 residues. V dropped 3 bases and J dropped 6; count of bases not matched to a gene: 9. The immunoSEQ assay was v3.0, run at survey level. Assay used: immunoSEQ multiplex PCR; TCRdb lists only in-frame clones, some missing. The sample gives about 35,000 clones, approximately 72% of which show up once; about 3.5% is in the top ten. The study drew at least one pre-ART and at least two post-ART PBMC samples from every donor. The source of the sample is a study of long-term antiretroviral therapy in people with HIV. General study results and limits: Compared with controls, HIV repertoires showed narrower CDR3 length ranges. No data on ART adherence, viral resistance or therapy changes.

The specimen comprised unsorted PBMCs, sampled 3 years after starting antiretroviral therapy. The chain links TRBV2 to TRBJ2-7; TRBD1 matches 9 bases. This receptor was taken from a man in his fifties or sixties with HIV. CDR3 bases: TGTGCCAGCAGTGATTTACAGGGGGCTCGGGGCGAGCAGTACTTC. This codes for CASSDLQGARGEQYF.